The 23 T cell receptor beta chains below come from one sample, sequenced in a study of CD8+ T cells in alopecia areata. Extraction and reverse transcription of RNA yielded cDNA as the sequencing template. Using immunoSEQ multiplex PCR, the repertoire was profiled, and TCRdb retains in-frame clones only, with some absent. The sample shows 70,000 or so clones, 55% to 75% of them seen only once. The sample in question was CD8+ T cells sorted from blood, obtained at week 0. These receptors originate from a human donor with alopecia areata.

There are a few counts of this clone. CDR3 sequence: CASSPGLAAYEQYF. The CDR3 nucleotides read TGTGCCAGCAGCCCGGGACTAGCCGCCTACGAGCAGTACTTC. The chain couples TRBV9 to TRBJ2-7; 9 bases agree with TRBD2. Germline V CDR1 and CDR2: SGDLS, YYNGEE. The CDR3 covers 14 residues. V shed 4 bases, J shed 2 bases, and the junction held 4 bases outside the gene matches.

The rearrangement links TRBV29-1 to TRBJ2-2; D could derive from TRBD1 or TRBD2 (6 bases each). Per germline, CDR1 SQVTM and CDR2 ANQGSEA. This CDR3 spans 11 amino acids. CDR3 sequence: CNVEGAGELFF. The DNA of the CDR3 is TGCAACGTGGAGGGGGCCGGGGAGCTGTTTTTT.

This clone is categorized as medium-sized. This chain uses TRBV9 with TRBJ1-5; tentatively, D is TRBD1 (6 bases). V lost 3 bases, J lost 1 base, and 8 bases lay in between. Germline V gives CDR1 SGDLS, CDR2 YYNGEE. The CDR3 runs to 14 residues. CDR3 in amino acids: CASSAGVSNQPQHF. CDR3 coding DNA: TGTGCCAGCAGCGCAGGGGTGAGCAATCAGCCCCAGCATTTT.

Worth noting for this clone: With a much larger clone just one base away, this may be a read error. The rearrangement links TRBV5-6 to TRBJ2-1; 8 positions agree with TRBD2. V trimming: 3 bases; J trimming: 2 bases; junction bases outside the gene matches: 7. The CDR3 is 16 residues long. Germline assignment: CDR1 SGHDT and CDR2 YYEEEE. CDR3: CASSYDKAGAYNEQFF. For the CDR3, the DNA is TGTGCCAGCAGCTATGACAAAGCGGGAGCCTACAATGAGCAGTTCTTC.

The genes are TRBV6-4 and TRBJ2-2; TRBD2 aligns across 9 bases. The CDR3 runs to 18 residues. In germline, CDR1 is MRHNA, CDR2 SNTAGT. With V trimmed by 3 bases and J by 5 bases, 13 bases remained unmatched. The CDR3 here is CASSEISGGAGRTGELFF. The CDR3 DNA sequence: TGTGCCAGCAGTGAGATTAGCGGGGGAGCCGGCCGGACCGGGGAGCTGTTTTTT.

The chain employs TRBV5-4 and TRBJ2-7; D is uncertain. V lost 4 bases and J 3 bases, leaving 14 bases between the germline ends. The CDR3 sequence is 14 residues long. Germline V lookup: CDR1 SGHNT, CDR2 YYREEE (reference sequence). The CDR3 sequence is CASSQDREIYEQYF. The CDR3 DNA reads as TGTGCCAGCAGCCAAGACCGCGAAATCTACGAGCAGTACTTC.

The CDR3 spells CASSLGSDEQYF. In DNA, the CDR3 is TGTGCCAGCAGCTTAGGAAGCGACGAGCAGTACTTC. The V and J genes are TRBV7-3 and TRBJ2-7; D is unresolved. The germline gives CDR1 SGHTA, CDR2 FQGTGA. V was cut by 2 bases and J by 5 bases, with 7 bases left in between. The CDR3 has 12 residues.

The rearrangement uses TRBV6-5 and TRBJ2-5; TRBD2 agrees at 7 bases. Looked up from germline, CDR1 is MNHEY and CDR2 is SVGAGI. The CDR3 contains 14 residues. The junction had 7 bases not matched to a gene; V was cut back by 5 bases and J by 4 bases. This chain's CDR3 is CASSTRGVGETQYF. The CDR3 DNA sequence: TGTGCCAGCAGTACCCGGGGGGTTGGAGAGACCCAGTACTTC.

This clone was found a few times. V is TRBV5-1 and J is TRBJ2-1; 9 positions agree with TRBD2. The CDR3 sequence is 16 residues long. The germline CDR1 and CDR2 sequences are SGHRS and YFSETQ. V lost 5 bases and J lost 4; bases outside the gene matches: 10. CDR3: CASSLLAGEIYNEQFF. CDR3 sequence (DNA): TGCGCCAGCAGTCTTTTAGCGGGAGAAATATACAATGAGCAGTTCTTC.

The chain carries TRBV5-6 and TRBJ2-5; possibly TRBD1 for D (5 bases). V shed 1 base and J shed 2 bases, with 9 bases lying between them. Germline-derived CDR1 and CDR2 are SGHDT and YYEEEE. The CDR3 covers 14 residues. The CDR3 loop is CASSLSDMQETQYF. The CDR3, as DNA: TGTGCCAGCAGCTTGTCGGACATGCAAGAGACCCAGTACTTC. The full variable domain, with the rest looked up from reference TRBV5-6 and TRBJ2-5, is DAGVTQSPTHLIKTRGQQVTLRCSPKSGHDTVSWYQQALGQGPQFIFQYYEEEERQRGNFPDRFSGHQFPNYSSELNVNALLLGDSALYLCASSLSDMQETQYFGPGTRLLVL.

The table lists this clone with many counts. CDR3: CASSEDVYEQYF. The DNA for the CDR3 is TGTGCCAGCAGTGAAGACGTATACGAGCAGTACTTC. This chain joins TRBV2 and TRBJ2-7, with D hard to call. CDR1 SNHLY and CDR2 FYNNEI come from the germline V gene. The CDR3 has 12 residues. V was cut by 1 base and J by 4 bases, with 5 bases left in between.

V gene TRBV19 combines with J gene TRBJ2-7; D gene uncertain. V shed 3 bases and J shed 0 bases, with 9 bases lying between them. Germline V CDR1 and CDR2: LNHDA, SQIVND (reference sequence). CDR3 length equals 14 residues. The DNA of the CDR3 is TGTGCCAGTAGTATGACTGCGGACTCCTACGAGCAGTACTTC. Residues: CASSMTADSYEQYF.

The table lists this clone with a few counts. The chain carries TRBV5-6 and TRBJ2-7; 8 bases line up with TRBD2. The CDR3 contains 15 residues. V shed 4 bases and J 1 base; nucleotides not matched to a gene: 7. Germline CDR1 and CDR2: SGHDT and YYEEEE. The CDR3 here is CASSETSVPSYEQYF. The CDR3 DNA follows: TGTGCCAGCAGCGAGACTAGCGTCCCATCCTACGAGCAGTACTTC.

The CDR3 spells CASSLKGPVYEQYF. The CDR3 DNA follows: TGTGCCAGCAGTTTAAAGGGACCAGTCTACGAGCAGTACTTC. V is TRBV28 and J is TRBJ2-7; tentatively, D is TRBD1 or TRBD2 (5 bases each). Germline-derived CDR1 and CDR2 are MDHEN and SYDVKM. The CDR3 consists of 14 residues. Trimming pared 2 bases from V and 3 bases from J, leaving 11 bases between. Combining the CDR3 with reference TRBV28 and TRBJ2-7 gives the whole variable domain DVKVTQSSRYLVKRTGEKVFLECVQDMDHENMFWYRQDPGLGLRLIYFSYDVKMKEKGDIPEGYSVSREKKERFSLILESASTNQTSMYLCASSLKGPVYEQYFGPGTRLTVT.

This clone was detected once. The chain couples TRBV11-2 to TRBJ2-5; the D is unclear. V gave up 4 bases and J gave up 5 bases, with 8 bases separating them. The CDR3 has 12 amino acids. CDR1 and CDR2 (germline): SGHAT, FQNNGV. CDR3 in DNA: TGTGCCAGCAGCTCCCGTTGGGAGACCCAGTACTTC. It codes for CASSSRWETQYF.

The genes are TRBV28 and TRBJ2-1; D gene uncertain. Trimming shortened V by 7 bases and J by 3 bases, and 10 bases separated the two germline ends. Germline V lookup: CDR1 MDHEN, CDR2 SYDVKM. This CDR3 is built from 13 residues. In DNA, the CDR3 is TGTGCCAGCACGGTGGCACTCTACAATGAGCAGTTCTTC. It encodes CASTVALYNEQFF.

The chain combines TRBV9 with TRBJ2-5; possibly TRBD1 or TRBD2 for D (5 bases each). Between the trimmed V and J ends, which lost 0 bases and 4 bases, there was a span of 10 bases. CDR3 length equals 14 residues. Germline V gene sequence: CDR1 SGDLS, CDR2 YYNGEE. The CDR3 DNA sequence: TGTGCCAGCAGCGTAGAGGGGAGTCCAGAGACCCAGTACTTC. As protein: CASSVEGSPETQYF.

This clone was observed once. This rearrangement joins TRBV11-2 to TRBJ2-3; D is possibly TRBD1 (6 bases). Germline V gene data show CDR1 as SGHAT and CDR2 as FQNNGV. V lost 5 bases and J 1 base, leaving 16 bases between the germline ends. The CDR3 length is 16 residues. The CDR3 nucleotides read TGTGCCAGCAGCCCTTGGGACAACCCGGGCACAGATACGCAGTATTTT. Its protein product is CASSPWDNPGTDTQYF.

V is TRBV14 and J is TRBJ2-7; D ambiguous. V lost 1 base and J 0 bases, leaving 4 bases between the germline ends. Germline-derived CDR1 and CDR2 are SGHDN and FVKESK. This CDR3 has 13 residues. CDR3 DNA sequence: TGTGCCAGCAGCCAAGGACTCTCCTACGAGCAGTACTTC. Translation: CASSQGLSYEQYF.

This clone was seen only a few times. The chain employs TRBV6-1 and TRBJ1-2, with 8 bases that match TRBD1. The CDR3 extends over 15 amino acids. V was pared by 5 bases and J by 4 bases, with 9 bases of the junction left unmatched. In germline, CDR1 is MNHNS, CDR2 SASEGT. The CDR3 spells CASSSQQGEGYGYTF. The CDR3 DNA sequence: TGTGCCAGCAGTTCCCAACAGGGGGAGGGCTATGGCTACACCTTC.

The chain employs TRBV27 and TRBJ2-5; 9 nucleotides align to TRBD1. V lost 5 bases to trimming and J lost 4 bases; unmatched junction nucleotides: 14. The germline gives CDR1 MNHEY, CDR2 SMNVEV (reference sequence). CDR3 length: 17 amino acids. DNA for the CDR3: TGTGCCAGCAGTCCGCAACCACCGGGACAGGGAGGAGAGACCCAGTACTTC. Protein product: CASSPQPPGQGGETQYF.

The chain is built from TRBV6-5 and TRBJ2-5; D call uncertain. From germline, CDR1 is MNHEY and CDR2 SVGAGI. CDR3 length: 13 amino acids. The germline V and J ends were trimmed by 2 bases and 1 base, with 5 bases remaining between them. Written as DNA, the CDR3 is TGTGCCAGCAGTTACAGAATCCAAGAGACCCAGTACTTC. Its protein is CASSYRIQETQYF.

Only a few counts were recorded for this clone. V is TRBV19 and J is TRBJ2-1, with 9 bases that match TRBD2. CDR3 size: 18 residues. With V trimmed by 6 bases and J by 2 bases, 14 bases remained unmatched. Germline V gene data show CDR1 as LNHDA and CDR2 as SQIVND (reference sequence). CDR3: CASSLRDSGRFTYNEQFF. For the CDR3, the DNA is TGTGCCAGTAGCCTGCGGGATAGCGGGAGATTCACCTACAATGAGCAGTTCTTC.